Each of the 9 T cell receptor beta chains below was sequenced from the same sample in a study of T cells expressing NK-cell markers. TCRdb re-analyzed the 5' RACE reads; it lists each CDR3 protein once, without DNA. The table lists roughly 150,000 distinct CDR3 sequences. The sequencing sample was made of blood T cells: a sorted CD56 or NKG2C T cell subset, CD4+ or CD8+ T cells, or bulk PBMC T cells (not recorded which). The receptors originated from a woman between 18 and 75 years old in good health.

V gene TRBV7-8 combines with J gene TRBJ2-7. Germline CDR1 SGHVS, CDR2 FQNEAQ. The CDR3 sequence is 13 residues long. The CDR3 is CASSRVSSYEQYF.

The chain uses TRBV29-1 and TRBJ1-4; the TRBD1 assignment by TCRdb is unverifiable without DNA. This CDR3 has 13 amino acids. Germline CDR1 SQVTM, CDR2 ANQGSEA. CDR3 residues: CSVRGPLDEKLFF.

The V gene is TRBV15, the J gene TRBJ1-1; TCRdb proposes TRBD1, but this gene call is untestable without DNA. CDR3 length equals 15 residues. CDR1 LNHNV and CDR2 YYDKDF come from the germline V gene (reference sequence). The CDR3 region is CATSRMAGTGIEAFF.

V usage is TRBV5-1 and J usage is TRBJ2-2; TCRdb calls TRBD1, which cannot be checked without DNA. CDR1 is SGHRS and CDR2 is YFSETQ in the germline V gene. This CDR3 spans 13 amino acids. CDR3 sequence reads: CASGTGDRGELFF.

The V and J genes are TRBV20-1 and TRBJ2-1. The length of the CDR3 is 15 residues. Germline loops: CDR1 DFQATT, CDR2 SNEGSKA (reference sequence). The CDR3 region is CSAIHRGVSYNEQFF.

The chain links TRBV5-4 to TRBJ2-2; TCRdb gives TRBD2 as the D gene, but with no DNA this cannot be confirmed. The CDR3 loop spans 16 amino acids. CDR1 is SGHNT and CDR2 is YYREEE in the germline V gene (reference sequence). This CDR3 reads CASSSVLAGGTGELFF. Full variable domain (outside the CDR3, taken from reference TRBV5-4 and TRBJ2-2): ETGVTQSPTHLIKTRGQQVTLRCSSQSGHNTVSWYQQALGQGPQFIFQYYREEENGRGNFPPRFSGLQFPNYSSELNVNALELDDSALYLCASSSVLAGGTGELFFGEGSRLTVL.

The rearrangement uses TRBV20-1 and TRBJ1-4; TCRdb's assignment of TRBD1 cannot be checked, as there is no DNA. This CDR3 spans 14 amino acids. Germline CDR1 DFQATT, CDR2 SNEGSKA (reference sequence). CDR3 amino acids: CSARRGLTNEKLFF.

V is TRBV19 and J is TRBJ1-5. Germline CDR1 is LNHDA and CDR2 is SQIVND (reference sequence). The CDR3 length is 15 residues. CDR3 region: CASSMAGGLRQPQHF.

This sequence joins TRBV12-3 or TRBV12-4 and TRBJ1-5. This CDR3 contains 14 residues. CDR3 sequence: CASSRAASNQPQHF.